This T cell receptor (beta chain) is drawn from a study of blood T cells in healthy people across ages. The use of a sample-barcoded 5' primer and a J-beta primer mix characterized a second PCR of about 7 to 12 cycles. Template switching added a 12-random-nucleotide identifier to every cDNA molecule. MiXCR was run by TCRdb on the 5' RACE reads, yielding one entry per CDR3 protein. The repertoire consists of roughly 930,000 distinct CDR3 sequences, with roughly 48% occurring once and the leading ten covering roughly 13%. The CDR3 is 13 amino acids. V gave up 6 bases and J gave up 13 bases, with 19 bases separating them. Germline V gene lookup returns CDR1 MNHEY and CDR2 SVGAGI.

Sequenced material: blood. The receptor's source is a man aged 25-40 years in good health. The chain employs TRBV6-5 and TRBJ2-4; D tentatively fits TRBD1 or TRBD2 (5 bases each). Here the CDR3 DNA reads TGTGCCAGCAGCAAAGGCAGGGAAAGAGGGCAGTACTTC. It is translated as CASSKGRERGQYF.